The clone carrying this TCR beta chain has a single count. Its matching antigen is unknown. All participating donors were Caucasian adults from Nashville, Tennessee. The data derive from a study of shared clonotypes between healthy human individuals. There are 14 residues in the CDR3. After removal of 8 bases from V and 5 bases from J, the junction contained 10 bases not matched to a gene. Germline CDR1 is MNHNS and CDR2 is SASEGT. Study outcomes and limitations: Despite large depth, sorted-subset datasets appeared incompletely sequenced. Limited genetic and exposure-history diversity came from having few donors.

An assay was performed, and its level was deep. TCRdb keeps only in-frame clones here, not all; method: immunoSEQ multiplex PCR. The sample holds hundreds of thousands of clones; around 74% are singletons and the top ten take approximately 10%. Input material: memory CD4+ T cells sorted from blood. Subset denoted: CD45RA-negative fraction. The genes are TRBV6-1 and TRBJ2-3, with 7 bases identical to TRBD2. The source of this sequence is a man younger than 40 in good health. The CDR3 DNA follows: TGTGCCAGCTCTCCGACTAGCAATGGAGATACGCAGTATTTT. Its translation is CASSPTSNGDTQYF.